These 7 T cell receptor beta chains were sequenced from one sample in a study of shared clonotypes between healthy human individuals. Assay used: immunoSEQ multiplex PCR; TCRdb lists only in-frame clones, some missing. The sample shows hundreds of thousands of clones, nearly 95% of them seen only once. CD45RO-negative, CCR7-selected cells formed the naive CD8 fraction, which excluded terminally differentiated effector memory CD45RA+ cells. The sequenced material came from naive CD8+ T cells sorted from blood. These receptors were obtained from a man aged 25 to 45 in good health.

The chain links TRBV30 to TRBJ2-7; weak D call: TRBD1 (5 bases). The germline V and J ends were trimmed by 2 bases and 4 bases, with 9 bases remaining between them. Per germline, CDR1 GTSNPN and CDR2 SVGIG (reference sequence). The CDR3 runs to 12 residues. In DNA form, the CDR3 reads TGTGCCTGGAGTAGCGACAGTTACGAGCAGTACTTC. Amino acids: CAWSSDSYEQYF.

The chain uses TRBV5-6 and TRBJ2-7, with 10 bases that match TRBD1. Losses at the gene ends were 2 bases for V and 4 bases for J; bases not matched to a gene: 9. The CDR3 has 16 amino acids. Germline V lookup: CDR1 SGHDT, CDR2 YYEEEE. The CDR3 here is CASSFPRDRGSYEQYF. The CDR3 DNA sequence: TGTGCCAGCAGCTTTCCACGGGACAGGGGATCGTACGAGCAGTACTTC.

This clone is a singleton in its sample. This chain links TRBV7-2 with TRBJ2-2; no clear D gene. The CDR3 has 14 amino acids. The germline V and J ends were trimmed by 5 bases and 6 bases, with 13 bases remaining between them. Germline V CDR1 and CDR2: SGHTA, FQGNSA. The DNA for the CDR3 is TGTGCCAGCAGCCCCCTGGCCAACGCCGGGGAGCTGTTTTTT. Protein sequence: CASSPLANAGELFF.

In this sample, this clone turned up once. Other nucleotide sequences in the sample specify the same CDR3. The chain combines TRBV5-1 with TRBJ2-7; tentatively, D is TRBD2 (6 bases). Trimming shortened V by 0 bases and J by 1 base, and 8 bases separated the two germline ends. This CDR3 is built from 14 residues. Germline values: CDR1 SGHRS, CDR2 YFSETQ. DNA of the CDR3: TGCGCCAGCAGCTTGGCGGGGACTTCCTACGAGCAGTACTTC. It translates to CASSLAGTSYEQYF.

CDR3 in amino acids: CASSGEQGATYEQYF. Written as DNA, the CDR3 is TGTGCCAGCAGTGGGGAACAGGGGGCAACCTACGAGCAGTACTTC. The gene calls are TRBV2 and TRBJ2-7, with 9 positions matching TRBD1. The CDR3 sequence is 15 residues long. Germline trimming cut 4 bases from V and 2 bases from J; bases unmatched to any gene: 6. Germline CDR1 SNHLY, CDR2 FYNNEI.

The V call is TRBV9, the J call TRBJ1-1; D may be TRBD1 (6 bases). V was clipped by 4 bases and J by 1 base, with 14 bases between them. CDR3 length: 15 residues. Germline loops: CDR1 SGDLS, CDR2 YYNGEE. CDR3 nucleotide sequence: TGTGCCAGCAGCCCCCAAGACAGGCCGAACACTGAAGCTTTCTTT. It specifies CASSPQDRPNTEAFF. The whole variable domain, filled in from reference TRBV9 and TRBJ1-1, reads DSGVTQTPKHLITATGQRVTLRCSPRSGDLSVYWYQQSLDQGLQFLIQYYNGEERAKGNILERFSAQQFPDLHSELNLSSLELGDSALYFCASSPQDRPNTEAFFGQGTRLTVV.

As for this clone: Other DNA sequences in the sample encode the same CDR3. This chain links TRBV9 with TRBJ2-1, with D possibly being TRBD2 (6 bases). The CDR3 totals 15 residues. From germline, CDR1 is SGDLS and CDR2 YYNGEE. Trimming cost V 2 bases and J 2 bases, with 11 bases left between them. CDR3 sequence: CASSVAGTPYNEQFF. In DNA, the CDR3 is TGTGCCAGCAGCGTCGCCGGGACTCCCTACAATGAGCAGTTCTTC.